What follows describes a single TCR beta chain. The data are from a study of cytomegalovirus exposure and HLA in healthy donors. PCR was performed using 60 Vbeta and 13 Jbeta primers. Sequenced by immunoSEQ multiplex PCR; TCRdb stores in-frame clones only, minus some. The sample holds roughly 250,000 clones, about four fifths seen once. The clonotype comes from a girl aged 2 to 10 in good health and CMV-seronegative. The sample was PBMCs.

CDR3 region: CASTATSGRDYEQYF. As DNA, the CDR3 is TGTGCCAGCACCGCGACTAGCGGGAGAGACTACGAGCAGTACTTC. This chain connects TRBV13 to TRBJ2-7, with TRBD2 identical over 12 bases. The trim removed 7 bases at V and 3 bases at J, leaving 7 bases unmatched. CDR1 PRHDT and CDR2 FYEKMQ come from the germline V gene (reference sequence). This CDR3 comprises 15 residues.